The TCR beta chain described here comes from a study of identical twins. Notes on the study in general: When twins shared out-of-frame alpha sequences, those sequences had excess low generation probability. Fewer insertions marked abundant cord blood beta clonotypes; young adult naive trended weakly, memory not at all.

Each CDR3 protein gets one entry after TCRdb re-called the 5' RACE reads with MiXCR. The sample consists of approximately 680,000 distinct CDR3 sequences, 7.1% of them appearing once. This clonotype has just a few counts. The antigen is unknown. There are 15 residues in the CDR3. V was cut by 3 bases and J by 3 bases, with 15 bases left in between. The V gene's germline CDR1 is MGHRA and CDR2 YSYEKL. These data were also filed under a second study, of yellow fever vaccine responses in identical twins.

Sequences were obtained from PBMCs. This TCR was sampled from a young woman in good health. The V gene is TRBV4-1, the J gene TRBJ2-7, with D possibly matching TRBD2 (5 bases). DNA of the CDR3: TGCGCCAGCAGCCAGGCCGTGGTAACTAGCTACGAGCAGTACTTC. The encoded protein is CASSQAVVTSYEQYF.